These T cell receptor beta chains were read from a single sample in a study of T cells in Graves' hyperthyroidism and ophthalmopathy. TCRdb independently ran MiXCR on the multiplex PCR reads; one entry per CDR3 protein. The data hold 660,000 or so distinct CDR3 sequences, with 40% to 55% observed a single time. Sequencing input: peripheral blood or thyroid tissue (not recorded which). The receptors originated from an adult man with Graves' disease, either hyperthyroidism or ophthalmopathy (not recorded which). CDR3s include the opening cysteine and the closing phenylalanine or tryptophan. The D gene is left open where the match is weak. Size is stated for part of the rows, as once, few or many counts, or as a class when the clone is expanded.

>.|TRBJ1-2|TRBV29-1|.
CSVDSGDYGYTF
TGCAGCGTTGACTCAGGGGACTATGGCTACACCTTC
>.|TRBJ1-2|TRBV29-1|many
CSVEFAGDYGYTF
TGCAGCGTTGAGTTCGCAGGGGACTATGGCTACACCTTC
>.|TRBJ1-2|TRBV12-3/TRBV12-4|few
CAGGTGSGGYTF
TGTGCAGGAGGCACAGGGTCTGGTGGCTACACCTTC
>TRBD2|TRBJ2-5|TRBV24-1|.
CASSYYPGLTQETQYF
TGTGCCAGCAGTTACTATCCGGGACTAACACAAGAGACCCAGTACTTC
>.|TRBJ2-5|TRBV12-3/TRBV12-4|many
CASSYGGTGQETQYF
TGTGCCAGCAGTTACGGGGGGACAGGACAAGAGACCCAGTACTTC
>.|TRBJ1-3|TRBV9|.
CASSFRGSGGNTIYF
TGTGCCAGCAGTTTCCGGGGATCGGGTGGAAACACCATATATTTT
>.|TRBJ1-2|TRBV7-2|many
CASSPGPNYGYTF
TGTGCCAGCAGTCCGGGTCCCAACTATGGCTACACCTTC
>.|TRBJ1-4|TRBV10-3|many
CAIRRDSTNEKLFF
TGTGCCATCCGAAGGGACTCAACTAATGAAAAACTGTTTTTT
>TRBD1|TRBJ1-1|TRBV10-3|.
CAISGSIGTGMRGTEAFF
TGTGCCATCAGTGGCTCCATCGGGACAGGGATGAGGGGGACTGAAGCTTTCTTT
>TRBD2|TRBJ2-7|TRBV20-1|.
CSARDLGGLAGRTYEQYF
TGCAGTGCTAGAGATCTTGGTGGGCTAGCGGGAAGAACCTACGAGCAGTACTTC
>TRBD1|TRBJ1-2|TRBV7-9|.
CASSSTGTGGYTF
TGTGCCAGCAGCTCCACCGGGACAGGAGGCTACACCTTC
>TRBD1|TRBJ1-6|TRBV11-2|.
CASSLQTGGHSVFNSPLHF
TGTGCCAGCAGCTTACAGACAGGGGGTCACTCGGTGTTCAATTCACCCCTCCACTTT
>.|TRBJ2-5|TRBV7-9|many
CASSSVRMGQETQYF
TGTGCCAGCAGCTCTGTGAGGATGGGGCAAGAGACCCAGTACTTC
>TRBD1|TRBJ1-4|TRBV9|.
CASSTPDRAEKLFF
TGTGCCAGCAGCACTCCAGACAGGGCGGAAAAACTGTTTTTT
>.|TRBJ2-6|TRBV4-2|few
CASSQDFGRGGANVLTF
TGTGCCAGCAGCCAAGACTTTGGGCGGGGTGGGGCCAACGTCCTGACTTTC